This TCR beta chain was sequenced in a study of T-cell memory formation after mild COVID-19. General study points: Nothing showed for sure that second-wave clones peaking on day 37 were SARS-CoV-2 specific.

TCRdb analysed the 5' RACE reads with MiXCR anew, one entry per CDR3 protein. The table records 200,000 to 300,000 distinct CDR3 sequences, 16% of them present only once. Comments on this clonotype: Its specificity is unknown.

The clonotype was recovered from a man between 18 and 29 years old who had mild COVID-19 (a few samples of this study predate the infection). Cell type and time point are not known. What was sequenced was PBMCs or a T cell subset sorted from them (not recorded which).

The CDR3 coding sequence is TGTGCCAGCAGTTACGGGTCAGCTAACTATGGCTACACCTTC. Protein product: CASSYGSANYGYTF. This chain links TRBV6-6 with TRBJ1-2; no reliable D call. Germline CDR1 is MNHNY and CDR2 is SVGAGI (reference sequence). The germline V and J ends were trimmed by 2 bases and 0 bases, with 7 bases remaining between them. This CDR3 spans 14 amino acids.